Here is one TCR beta chain with its context. Using immunoSEQ multiplex PCR, the repertoire was profiled, and TCRdb retains in-frame clones only, with some absent. The sample yields 85,000 to 100,000 clones, around 83% seen once. This sample was taken from a study of blood T cell repertoires in COVID-19. The CDR3 runs to 19 residues. CDR1 is LGHDT, CDR2 YNNKEL, per germline (reference sequence). Germline trimming cut 4 bases from V and 4 bases from J; bases unmatched to any gene: 18. The chain recombines TRBV3-1 (or the pseudogene TRBV3-2) with TRBJ2-1, with 8 bases aligning to TRBD2. Specimen: peripheral blood. The TCR sequence derives from a woman aged 55-70 years in a cohort sampled during active or convalescent COVID-19. The CDR3 here is CASSPGEGTLAGKYNEQFF. The CDR3 DNA follows: TGTGCCAGCAGCCCCGGAGAAGGGACCCTAGCGGGTAAATACAATGAGCAGTTCTTC.